This T cell receptor beta chain was obtained from a study of lung T cells in sarcoidosis with Löfgren's syndrome. Study results and limitations: TRBV2 was the preferred pairing partner of TRAV12-1, with similar CDR3s. Shared TRAV12-1 and TRBV2 CDR3 motifs were reported across several patients.

Many counts were recorded for this clonotype. Its matching antigen is unknown. The CDR3 has 15 amino acids. V shed 3 bases, J shed 5 bases, and the junction held 10 bases outside the gene matches. From germline, CDR1 is DFQATT and CDR2 SNEGSKA (reference sequence). TCRdb ran MiXCR on the reads and lists one entry per CDR3 protein. The table includes fewer than 3,500 distinct CDR3 sequences, around a quarter detected once. This chain uses TRBV20-1 with TRBJ1-2, with TRBD1 matching 9 bases. The source material was CD4+ T cells from bronchoalveolar lavage. This sequence originates from a human donor with sarcoidosis (Löfgren's syndrome or another form), or a control subject (not recorded which). As DNA, the CDR3 is TGCAGTGCTAGTCGTCACAGGGGGCGCGGGTATGGCTACACCTTC. This sequence encodes CSASRHRGRGYGYTF.